This T cell receptor (beta chain) stems from a study of Ad26.COV2.S vaccination and SARS-CoV-2 variants. Treatment of the sample: roughly 19 received Ad26.COV2.S at low or high dose, single or two shots; about five received placebo; per-sample allocation not given. The investigators took samples on day 63 after the first vaccine or placebo injection. Donor was an adult aged 18-55 years in Boston. Generated by immunoSEQ multiplex PCR, the TCRdb table keeps only in-frame clones and is missing some. The profile shows about 380,000 clones, about 80% of them singletons. The CDR3 is made up of 14 amino acids. Trimming removed 5 bases at V and 3 bases at J, with 10 bases between. Germline CDR1 LNHDA, CDR2 SQIVND (reference sequence).

The genes are TRBV19 and TRBJ2-2; D unresolved. This specimen was peripheral blood, taken in a trial of Ad26.COV2.S vaccine versus placebo. The sequence derives from a person aged 18-60 years who received the Ad26.COV2.S COVID-19 vaccine or a placebo. The CDR3 DNA reads TGTGCCAGTAGTTGGCCCGATGACACCGGGGAGCTGTTTTTT. The encoded protein is CASSWPDDTGELFF. The variable domain in full, completed from reference TRBV19 and TRBJ2-2, reads DGGITQSPKYLFRKEGQNVTLSCEQNLNHDAMYWYRQDPGQGLRLIYYSQIVNDFQKGDIAEGYSVSREKKESFPLTVTSAQKNPTAFYLCASSWPDDTGELFFGEGSRLTVL.